The rows below give T cell receptor beta chains drawn from one sample of a study of post-analysis software for immune sequencing data. TCRdb re-called the PCR reads with MiXCR, one entry per CDR3 protein. The sample has about 500,000 distinct CDR3 sequences; under 55% are singletons. The sequenced sample was blood. The source of these receptors is a girl between 10 and 17 years old with multiple sclerosis. CDR3s include the opening cysteine and the closing phenylalanine or tryptophan. The D gene is left open where the match is weak. Where a row states a size, it is once, few, many or the class of an expanded clone; other rows omit it.

v_gene: TRBV7-2
d_gene: -
j_gene: TRBJ2-1
abundance: -
CDR3nt: TGTGCCAGCAGCCCCCAGGGTTTCTACAATGAGCAGTTCTTC
CDR3aa: CASSPQGFYNEQFF

v_gene: TRBV20-1
d_gene: -
j_gene: TRBJ2-7
abundance: -
CDR3nt: TGCAGTGCTAGAGAGGGACAAGGCAAGAGCTCCTACGAGCAGTACTTC
CDR3aa: CSAREGQGKSSYEQYF

v_gene: TRBV9
d_gene: TRBD2
j_gene: TRBJ2-7
abundance: -
CDR3nt: TGTGCCAGCAGCGTGGATACTAGCGGGACCTACGAGCAGTACTTC
CDR3aa: CASSVDTSGTYEQYF

v_gene: TRBV12-3/TRBV12-4
d_gene: -
j_gene: TRBJ1-1
abundance: -
CDR3nt: TGTGCCAGCAGTTTGAAGGCGCCGAACACTGAAGCTTTCTTT
CDR3aa: CASSLKAPNTEAFF

v_gene: TRBV20-1
d_gene: -
j_gene: TRBJ2-5
abundance: -
CDR3nt: TGCAGTGCTAGAGTGTGGAGAGGGGGGGGGATGACGAGGGAGCAGTACTTC
CDR3aa: CSARVWRGGGMTREQYF

v_gene: TRBV7-9
d_gene: TRBD2
j_gene: TRBJ2-5
abundance: -
CDR3nt: TGTGCCAGCAGCTTAGTTTCCGGGACTAGCGGGAGCCCAACTGGGGGGCAGTACTTC
CDR3aa: CASSLVSGTSGSPTGGQYF

v_gene: TRBV7-2
d_gene: -
j_gene: TRBJ1-2
abundance: -
CDR3nt: TGTGCCAGCAGCTTAACACAGAGGCAATATGGCCACACCTTC
CDR3aa: CASSLTQRQYGHTF

v_gene: TRBV5-1
d_gene: -
j_gene: TRBJ1-5
abundance: -
CDR3nt: TGCGCCAGCAGTAAAATGGGGGGGGACCAGCCCCAGCATTTT
CDR3aa: CASSKMGGDQPQHF

v_gene: TRBV7-9
d_gene: TRBD2
j_gene: TRBJ2-1
abundance: -
CDR3nt: TGTGCCAGCAGCGGGCACCTAGCGGGAGGGCCCCACAATGAGCAGTTCTTC
CDR3aa: CASSGHLAGGPHNEQFF

v_gene: TRBV9
d_gene: TRBD1
j_gene: TRBJ2-7
abundance: -
CDR3nt: TGTGCCAGCAGCGTAGCTGAGACAGGGATAATAGGCTCCTACGAGCAGTACTTC
CDR3aa: CASSVAETGIIGSYEQYF

v_gene: TRBV5-1
d_gene: -
j_gene: TRBJ2-3
abundance: -
CDR3nt: TGCGCCAGCAGCACCCGCGTACAAGGATCGGGCACAGATACGCAGTATTTT
CDR3aa: CASSTRVQGSGTDTQYF

v_gene: TRBV7-9
d_gene: TRBD2
j_gene: TRBJ2-7
abundance: few
CDR3nt: TGTGCCAGCAGCTTAGACCCGGGACTAGCGGGAGTGTCTTCATACGAGCAGTACTTC
CDR3aa: CASSLDPGLAGVSSYEQYF

v_gene: TRBV5-6
d_gene: -
j_gene: TRBJ1-4
abundance: once
CDR3nt: TGTGCCAGCAGCTTCGCGGGGGAACCTAATGAAAAACTGTTTTTT
CDR3aa: CASSFAGEPNEKLFF

v_gene: TRBV20-1
d_gene: TRBD2
j_gene: TRBJ2-1
abundance: -
CDR3nt: TGCAGTGCTACCACGGGACTAGCGGGTTACAATGAGCAGTTCTTC
CDR3aa: CSATTGLAGYNEQFF

v_gene: TRBV20-1
d_gene: TRBD2
j_gene: TRBJ2-7
abundance: -
CDR3nt: TGCAGTGCTAGAAGCCTTAGCGGGAGTGTCTACGAGCAGTACTTC
CDR3aa: CSARSLSGSVYEQYF

v_gene: TRBV27
d_gene: TRBD2
j_gene: TRBJ2-3
abundance: -
CDR3nt: TGTGCCAGCATAAAGCGGGGTACAGATACGCAGTATTTT
CDR3aa: CASIKRGTDTQYF

v_gene: TRBV29-1
d_gene: -
j_gene: TRBJ2-1
abundance: -
CDR3nt: TGCAGCGTTGAAGGGTACAGCAAAACAAACAATGAGCAGTTCTTC
CDR3aa: CSVEGYSKTNNEQFF

v_gene: TRBV12-3/TRBV12-4
d_gene: TRBD1
j_gene: TRBJ2-1
abundance: few
CDR3nt: TGTGCCAGCAGTCCCGGGACAGGGGTCTACAATGAGCAGTTCTTC
CDR3aa: CASSPGTGVYNEQFF

v_gene: TRBV7-3
d_gene: -
j_gene: TRBJ2-1
abundance: -
CDR3nt: TGTGCCAGCAGCCCACAAGGGACCGCTAATGAGCAGTTCTTC
CDR3aa: CASSPQGTANEQFF

v_gene: TRBV12-3/TRBV12-4
d_gene: TRBD2
j_gene: TRBJ2-3
abundance: -
CDR3nt: TGTGCCAGCAGCCAGGGTCGGACTAGTCCTGCTGGCACAGATACGCAGTATTTT
CDR3aa: CASSQGRTSPAGTDTQYF

v_gene: TRBV20-1
d_gene: -
j_gene: TRBJ2-7
abundance: few
CDR3nt: TGCAGTGCCGGGGGGCTAGCGGATCCCTACGAGCAGTACTTC
CDR3aa: CSAGGLADPYEQYF

v_gene: TRBV7-2
d_gene: TRBD1
j_gene: TRBJ1-2
abundance: -
CDR3nt: TGTGCCAGCACCAAGGGGACAGACTATGGCTACACCTTC
CDR3aa: CASTKGTDYGYTF

v_gene: TRBV29-1
d_gene: TRBD1
j_gene: TRBJ2-5
abundance: -
CDR3nt: TGCAGCGTCGCCGGGACAGGGGGCGTTTACGAACAGTACTTC
CDR3aa: CSVAGTGGVYEQYF

v_gene: TRBV12-3/TRBV12-4
d_gene: -
j_gene: TRBJ1-5
abundance: -
CDR3nt: TGTGCCAGCAGTTTAGCGCTTCGGCAGCCCCAGCATTTT
CDR3aa: CASSLALRQPQHF

v_gene: TRBV20-1
d_gene: TRBD2
j_gene: TRBJ2-1
abundance: -
CDR3nt: TGCAGTGCTAGGAAGCAGCGGGAGGGCGGGGACCAAGAGACCCAGTTCTTC
CDR3aa: CSARKQREGGDQETQFF

v_gene: TRBV29-1
d_gene: TRBD2
j_gene: TRBJ2-7
abundance: -
CDR3nt: TGCAGCGCCCAAGGGGATAGCGGGAGGACAACCTACGAGCAGTACTTC
CDR3aa: CSAQGDSGRTTYEQYF

v_gene: TRBV4-2
d_gene: -
j_gene: TRBJ2-1
abundance: once
CDR3nt: TGTGCCAGCAGCCAACCCAGCGGGCTATACAATGAGCAGTTCTTC
CDR3aa: CASSQPSGLYNEQFF

v_gene: TRBV12-3/TRBV12-4
d_gene: -
j_gene: TRBJ2-5
abundance: few
CDR3nt: TGTGCCACCAGACGGACTTTACAAGAGACCCAGTACTTC
CDR3aa: CATRRTLQETQYF

v_gene: TRBV19
d_gene: -
j_gene: TRBJ2-5
abundance: -
CDR3nt: TGTGCCAGTAGCCCCTCTACCCTTAACAATGAGCAGTACTTC
CDR3aa: CASSPSTLNNEQYF

v_gene: TRBV2
d_gene: TRBD2
j_gene: TRBJ2-1
abundance: -
CDR3nt: TGTGCCAGCAGTAATGCCCGGGCCGGGACTAGCGGGAACAATGAGCAGTTCTTC
CDR3aa: CASSNARAGTSGNNEQFF

v_gene: TRBV28
d_gene: -
j_gene: TRBJ2-7
abundance: -
CDR3nt: TGTGCCAGCAGGGCACGGCTCAGCGAGCAGTACTTC
CDR3aa: CASRARLSEQYF

v_gene: TRBV28
d_gene: TRBD1
j_gene: TRBJ2-3
abundance: -
CDR3nt: TGTGCCAGCAGTTCCCCCGGGGGACAGGGGACAGATACGCAGTATTTT
CDR3aa: CASSSPGGQGTDTQYF

v_gene: TRBV15
d_gene: -
j_gene: TRBJ1-1
abundance: -
CDR3nt: TGTGCCACCAGCAGAGATCGAAGCGGGGGACGGAAAGCTTTCTTT
CDR3aa: CATSRDRSGGRKAFF

v_gene: TRBV7-9
d_gene: -
j_gene: TRBJ2-3
abundance: few
CDR3nt: TGTGCCAGCGTAAATTCTGGCACAGATACGCAGTATTTT
CDR3aa: CASVNSGTDTQYF

v_gene: TRBV28
d_gene: -
j_gene: TRBJ1-2
abundance: few
CDR3nt: TGTGCCAGCATCCCGGGCCTTAACTATGGCTACACCTTC
CDR3aa: CASIPGLNYGYTF

v_gene: TRBV3-1
d_gene: TRBD1
j_gene: TRBJ1-2
abundance: -
CDR3nt: TGTGCCAGCAGCCCGGGGACAGGAAGGGAAAAGGGCTACACCTTC
CDR3aa: CASSPGTGREKGYTF

v_gene: TRBV4-2
d_gene: -
j_gene: TRBJ1-2
abundance: few
CDR3nt: TGTGCCAGCAGCCAAAGTTTGGACTATGGCTACACCTTC
CDR3aa: CASSQSLDYGYTF

v_gene: TRBV10-3
d_gene: -
j_gene: TRBJ2-1
abundance: once
CDR3nt: TGTGCCATCAGTGGAGGACTGTCTCCGTACAATGAGCAGTTCTTC
CDR3aa: CAISGGLSPYNEQFF

v_gene: TRBV10-3
d_gene: TRBD2
j_gene: TRBJ2-3
abundance: -
CDR3nt: TGTGCCATCAGTGAGGCGGGGACTAGCGGGAGGGCCACGGATACGCAGTATTTT
CDR3aa: CAISEAGTSGRATDTQYF

v_gene: TRBV7-8
d_gene: -
j_gene: TRBJ2-1
abundance: few
CDR3nt: TGTGCCAGCAGCTTAGCCGGACTGCCAAATGAGCAGTTCTTC
CDR3aa: CASSLAGLPNEQFF

v_gene: TRBV12-3/TRBV12-4
d_gene: TRBD1
j_gene: TRBJ2-7
abundance: few
CDR3nt: TGTGCCAGCAGTCTTACCGGGACAGGGGGCGAGCAGTACTTC
CDR3aa: CASSLTGTGGEQYF